This TCR beta chain was observed in a study of blood T cell repertoires in COVID-19. Study background: COVID-19 samples from acute and convalescent phases originated in the United States, Italy and Spain. Nucleic acid was either cDNA or gDNA, and it came from T cells, B-cell-depleted T cells, or PBMCs.

Per the original methods: Cell counts per sample came from amplifying reference gene primers. Data came from immunoSEQ multiplex PCR; TCRdb stores just in-frame clones and leaves some out. V and J calls and clone size follow that table, whereas D and trimming were derived from the DNA. The sample shows 35,000 to 50,000 clones, around nine tenths of them seen only once. V lost 2 bases, J lost 7 bases, and 12 bases lay in between. The CDR3 contains 14 residues. CDR1 and CDR2 (germline): SGHRS, YFSETQ. The source of this sequence is a middle-aged woman with acute or convalescent COVID-19. This chain links TRBV5-1 with TRBJ1-4; no clear D. Material: peripheral blood. In nucleotides, the CDR3 is TGCGCCAGCAGCTTAGACGGGGAAATTGAAAAACTGTTTTTT. Its protein product is CASSLDGEIEKLFF. Based on the CDR3 plus reference TRBV5-1 and TRBJ1-4, the full variable domain is KAGVTQTPRYLIKTRGQQVTLSCSPISGHRSVSWYQQTPGQGLQFLFEYFSETQRNKGNFPGRFSGRQFSNSRSEMNVSTLELGDSALYLCASSLDGEIEKLFFGSGTQLSVL.